The sequence of this T cell receptor (beta chain) was determined in a study of blood T cell repertoires in COVID-19. Study overall: Sites in the United States, Italy and Spain provided acute and convalescent COVID-19 samples. Sources were T cells, B-cell-depleted T cells, or PBMCs; the material itself was cDNA or gDNA.

Enrolment of Seattle patients took place during active infection, and they were followed longitudinally. The germline V gene encodes CDR1 SGDLS and CDR2 YYNGEE. V trimming: 0 bases; J trimming: 2 bases; junction bases outside the gene matches: 1. The CDR3 is 14 residues long. Authors' processing steps: Using reference gene primer amplification, nucleated cell counts were estimated. TCRdb keeps only in-frame clones here, not all; method: immunoSEQ multiplex PCR. The V and J calls and the clone size are those of that table, but D and trimming were determined from the DNA. This table holds about 330,000 clones, roughly 87% found once.

This receptor was obtained from a man younger than 45 with COVID-19, enrolled during active disease. Material for sequencing was peripheral blood. The V call is TRBV9, the J call TRBJ2-7; 8 bases map to TRBD2. Written as DNA, the CDR3 is TGTGCCAGCAGCGTAGGGACTAGCACCTACGAGCAGTACTTC. Translated: CASSVGTSTYEQYF.